The T cell receptor beta chain under discussion was sequenced for a study of blood T cells in healthy people across ages (dated by TCRdb to the mid-2010s). Broadly, across the study: In model experiments, roughly one uniquely barcoded TCR beta cDNA molecule per two T cells was captured by template switching. Age-related changes in TCR beta repertoire diversity were measured in the study by deep sequencing normalized with unique cDNA molecular identifiers. For two donors (one aged 18 to 29 and one aged 80 or older), the study analyzed two additional independent replicas of 1 million unique cDNA reads from the same blood draw. The donors were divided into four age groups: young (average around 16 years), middle-aged (approximately 42), aged (about 62) and long-lived (nearly 85). Study-wide conclusions, independent of this receptor: Compared with the aged group, the long-lived group had more naive CD4+ T cells, fewer expanded clones and increased TCR diversity, a pattern suggesting age selection. Estimates of total diversity based on one million sequenced T cells were considered lower bounds and underestimates. As age increased, observed TCR beta diversity per million T cells dropped in a roughly linear way, and a significant reduction was already evident by age approximately 40. The CMV infection status of donors was not known, potentially confounding age-related changes in expanded clonotypes. Bulk unsorted PBMC profiling prevented conclusive comparison of naive and antigen-experienced compartments. The percentage of naive T cells measured by flow cytometry correlated strongly with observed TCR beta diversity.

Library method: 5' RACE. Data came from an Illumina HiSeq 2500. A second roughly 7 to 11 cycle PCR used a sample-barcoded 5' primer and a J-beta primer mix. Each TCR beta cDNA molecule received a unique molecular identifier from a template-switch 5' adaptor carrying 12 random nucleotides. At least 2.5 million CDR3-containing paired-end reads were obtained from each sample. First-strand cDNA was synthesized from all RNA with the Mint cDNA synthesis kit, primed by a TRBC-specific oligonucleotide. Following uracil-DNA glycosylase treatment, all cDNA underwent a first 18-cycle PCR with the universal primers M1SS and BC2_uni_R. The paper's processing steps were these. For normalization, 1 million high-quality reads, each with a distinct molecular identifier, were randomly selected from each sample. Instead of being binned into consensus sequences, reads with shared molecular identifiers were discarded. MiTCR, with a Q25 quality threshold and the strictest error-elimination algorithm, was used for CDR3 identification, clonotype clustering and error correction. A nonparametric unseen species model with Euler transformation was used to estimate lower-bound total TCR beta diversity. TCRdb reprocessing: public reads trimmed at Q25 with fastp, clones called with MiXCR, in-frame beta chains kept. Each record represents a unique CDR3 protein, reported with the most common genes and DNA among its rows. These V and J calls originate from TCRdb's pipeline instead of the authors' own analysis. The sample has more than 1,000,000 distinct CDR3 sequences on record, almost 25% of them singletons. In total, the top ten clones hold less than 0.85% of the sample.

Turning to this clonotype: The specificity of this receptor is unknown. No much larger clonotype is one base removed from it; base qualities were not supplied.

Taken from cysteine to phenylalanine, the CDR3 has 15 residues. This entry keeps only the CDR3 DNA: 45 bases, framed from base 1. Cut back by 4 bases and 7 bases, the V and J ends lie 17 bases apart. The germline V gene (reference sequence) sets CDR1 to LGHDT and CDR2 to YNNKEL. The donors were 40 or so Caucasian individuals from Russia, aged roughly 6 to 90 years, who were systemically healthy. Each donor gave 9.5 to 10 milliliters of peripheral blood, drawn into EDTA-treated Vacutainer tubes. Ficoll-Paque density-gradient centrifugation was used to isolate PBMCs, with at least 6.5 million per sample. Total RNA was extracted from PBMCs with Trizol reagent, with at least 5 micrograms obtained per sample. For every donor, flow cytometry on a PBMC aliquot measured the percentage of naive CD45RAhigh/CD27high T cells. The same data also went into a second study, on T cells of mothers and their children. As described in the second report: Nine systemically healthy Caucasian individuals, comprising three mothers and their six children, were included as donors. cDNA synthesis consumed the entire amount of extracted RNA, loaded at around 1.5 ug RNA in each 15 ul reaction. In the second PCR, the M1S primer introduced both the sample barcodes and 2-4 random nucleotides. Each mother yielded over 9.5 million TCR beta CDR3 reads and each child roughly 3.1 million reads. Thymic selection shapes the output of TCR recombination in a similar way in related and unrelated pairs, and inherited differences have a minor effect. Normalized repertoire overlap was always found to be slightly, but never significantly, higher in related mother-child pairs than in unrelated mother-child pairs. No persistent microchimeric T cell clones were found, with a detection sensitivity of approximately 100 clones per million clonotypes. The study used deep NGS to compare TCR beta repertoires of mothers and children, seeking features distinguishing related mother-child pairs from unrelated individuals. On average, the children were roughly 11 +/- 4 years old, while the mothers were approximately 40 +/- 4 years old. Libraries were sequenced on Illumina HiSeq 2000 with 100+100 nt paired-end reads after adapter ligation with NEBNext reagents. Mother and child libraries were prepared a month apart and sequenced in separate runs to prevent cross-contamination. Between roughly 500,000 and 2,100,000 distinct TCR beta clonotypes were identified per donor. Naive TCR beta clonotypes were estimated from low-frequency clonotypes matched to each donor's FACS-determined naive share, without sorting.

The sample comprised blood. This TCR derives from a girl aged 2-10 years in good health. This chain joins TRBV3-1 to TRBJ2-4; matching of 7 bases hints at TRBD1 as the D gene. The CDR3 here reads CASSPQGGSANIQYF. Here is the DNA: TGTGCCAGCAGCCCGCAGGGGGGCTCAGCCAACATTCAGTACTTC.